This entry describes one T cell receptor (beta chain). Its antigen is undetermined. With 7 bases removed from V and 5 bases from J, the gap between germline ends came to 15 bases. The CDR3 contains 14 residues. In germline, CDR1 is MNHNS, CDR2 SASEGT. The source of the sample is a study of OX40 agonist ivuxolimab in advanced cancers. Study observations and caveats: In the 0.1 to 3.0 mg/kg range, CD4+ and CD8+ blood T cells had expanded clonally by week 6.

Data came from immunoSEQ multiplex PCR; TCRdb stores just in-frame clones and leaves some out. This table has around 66,000 clones, around nine tenths appearing once. The receptor comes from an adult with an advanced solid tumor such as melanoma, head and neck, liver or kidney cancer. The V call is TRBV6-1, the J call TRBJ2-1; unclear D gene. The material was CD4+ or CD8+ T cells sorted from blood, obtained in a trial of the OX40 agonist ivuxolimab. CDR3 sequence: CASNLALINNEQFF. The CDR3 region has the DNA TGTGCCAGCAATTTGGCCCTAATCAACAATGAGCAGTTCTTC.